These 8 T cell receptor beta chains originate from one sample sequenced in a study of vaccination and CD4 T cells after COVID-19. No antigens are known for them. Treatment noted: approximately nine-day PBMC culture with coronavirus spike peptide pools or control peptides (ViraFEST assay). Gathered ahead of the COVID-19 pandemic (2011-2018) were the CD4+ T cells of the unexposed donor. Scientists ran DNA taken from cultured CD4+ T cells through the Oncomine TCR Beta short-read assay for sequencing. Researchers extracted genomic DNA from CD4+ T cells that had been cultured. MiXCR, applied by TCRdb to the PCR reads, yields one record per CDR3 protein. The sample has approximately 9,700 distinct CDR3 sequences; 30% to 35% are singletons. Sequencing was done on a sample of CD4+ T cells from blood, cultured in vitro. These receptors were obtained from a human donor in good health.

The chain links TRBV6-2 or TRBV6-3 to TRBJ2-5, with 15 positions matching TRBD2. Per germline, CDR1 MNHEY and CDR2 SVGEGT. V shed 6 bases, J shed 5 bases, and the junction held 16 bases outside the gene matches. The CDR3 extends over 19 amino acids. This CDR3 reads CASRRFRTGTSGRSETQYF. The CDR3 coding sequence is TGTGCCAGCAGACGATTCAGGACCGGGACTAGCGGGAGGTCTGAGACCCAGTACTTC.

This chain links TRBV7-9 with TRBJ2-7; the D gene is possibly TRBD1 (6 bases). The germline gives CDR1 SEHNR, CDR2 FQNEAQ (reference sequence). V lost 5 bases and J 0 bases, leaving 11 bases between the germline ends. The CDR3 contains 14 residues. CDR3 bases: TGTGCCAGCAGCGCCCAGGGGACCTCCTACGAGCAGTACTTC. The encoded protein is CASSAQGTSYEQYF.

In the case of this clonotype: At one boundary the junction diverges from the germline segment, which might be a read error. This chain connects TRBV6-1 to TRBJ1-1; D ambiguous. The germline gives CDR1 MNHNS, CDR2 SASEGT. This CDR3 is built from 14 residues. Here the CDR3 reads CANSPALGISEAFF. Here the CDR3 DNA reads TGTGCCAACAGTCCCGCTTTGGGTATCTCTGAAGCTTTCTTT.

There are a few counts of this clonotype. Germline is not matched at one junction end, which may reflect a read error. The CDR3 coding sequence is TGTGCCAGCAGGGAAGATGCTGAAGCTTTCTTT. Protein product: CASREDAEAFF. V gene TRBV6-1 combines with J gene TRBJ1-1; D is unresolved. The CDR3 contains 11 residues. Germline V gives CDR1 MNHNS, CDR2 SASEGT.

This clonotype occurred a few times. The chain joins TRBV28 to TRBJ1-6; D unresolved. Germline V gene lookup returns CDR1 MDHEN and CDR2 SYDVKM. CDR3 size: 13 residues. V lost 9 bases, J lost 0 bases, and 6 bases lay in between. Here the CDR3 DNA reads TGTGCCAGTGGAAGCTCCTATAATTCACCCCTCCACTTT. Protein sequence: CASGSSYNSPLHF.

V gene TRBV5-1 combines with J gene TRBJ2-7; perhaps TRBD2 as D (5 bases). CDR1 and CDR2 (germline): SGHRS, YFSETQ. The CDR3 consists of 14 residues. The V end lost 0 bases, the J end lost 2 bases, and 9 bases lay between the germline ends. Here the CDR3 reads CASSLEADAYEQYF. In DNA form, the CDR3 reads TGCGCCAGCAGCTTGGAAGCGGACGCCTACGAGCAGTACTTC.

V and J are TRBV19 and TRBJ1-5; D is unresolved. This CDR3 comprises 13 residues. Per the germline V gene, CDR1 is LNHDA and CDR2 is SQIVND (reference sequence). V was shortened by 6 bases and J by 5 bases, with 11 bases between the two germline ends. The CDR3 DNA sequence: TGTGCCAGTAGCGGCCAGCTATATCAGCCCCAGCATTTT. Translated: CASSGQLYQPQHF. Looking up the rest from reference TRBV19 and TRBJ1-5 gives the full variable domain: DGGITQSPKYLFRKEGQNVTLSCEQNLNHDAMYWYRQDPGQGLRLIYYSQIVNDFQKGDIAEGYSVSREKKESFPLTVTSAQKNPTAFYLCASSGQLYQPQHFGDGTRLSIL.

This clonotype has more than one count but fewer than ten. The V call is TRBV20-1, the J call TRBJ1-6, with D tentatively TRBD1 (6 bases). Trimming cost V 4 bases and J 7 bases, with 11 bases left between them. The germline CDR1 and CDR2 sequences are DFQATT and SNEGSKA (reference sequence). The CDR3 length is 13 residues. DNA of the CDR3: TGCAGTGCTACGACAGGTGGCAATTCACCCCTCCACTTT. Its protein is CSATTGGNSPLHF.